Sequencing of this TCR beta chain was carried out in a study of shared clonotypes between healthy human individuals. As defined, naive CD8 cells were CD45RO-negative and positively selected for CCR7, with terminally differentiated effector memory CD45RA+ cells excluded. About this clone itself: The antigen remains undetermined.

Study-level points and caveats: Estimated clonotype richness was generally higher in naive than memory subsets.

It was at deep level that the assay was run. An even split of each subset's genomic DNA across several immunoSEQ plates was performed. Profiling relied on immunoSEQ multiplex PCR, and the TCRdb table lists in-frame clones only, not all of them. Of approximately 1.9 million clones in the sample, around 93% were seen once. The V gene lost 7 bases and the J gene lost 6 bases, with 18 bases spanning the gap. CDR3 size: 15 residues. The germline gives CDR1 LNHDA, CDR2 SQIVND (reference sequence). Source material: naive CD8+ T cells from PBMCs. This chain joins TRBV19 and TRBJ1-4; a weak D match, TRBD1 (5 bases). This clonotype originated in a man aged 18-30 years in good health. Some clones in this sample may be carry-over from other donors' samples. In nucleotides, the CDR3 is TGTGCCAGTATCCGTTCGGGTGGGGGTCATGAAAAACTGTTTTTT. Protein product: CASIRSGGGHEKLFF.